This TCR beta chain derives from a study of OX40 agonist ivuxolimab in advanced cancers. Study information: Ivuxolimab was administered intravenously to patients at 0.01 to 10 mg/kg every 2 weeks.

This clone showed up just a few times. Its antigen is unknown. Produced via immunoSEQ multiplex PCR; TCRdb's table is partial and in-frame only. The sample records 50,000 to 75,000 clones, roughly nine tenths being singletons. This CDR3 has 14 residues. Germline CDR1 is ENHRY and CDR2 is SYGVKD. The V and J ends lost 10 bases and 5 bases respectively, with 20 bases between them. Findings and caveats of the study: Averaged across samples, CD8+ T cells carried more expanded clones than CD4+ did.

Sequenced here: CD4+ or CD8+ T cells sorted from blood, sampled in a trial of the OX40 agonist ivuxolimab. The V gene is TRBV10-3, the J gene TRBJ1-1, with D perhaps matching TRBD1 (5 bases). The TCR originated in an adult with an advanced solid tumor such as melanoma, head and neck, liver or kidney cancer. DNA of the CDR3: TGTGCCACCGAAGTCCGGCAGGGATTGACTGAAGCTTTCTTT. It encodes CATEVRQGLTEAFF.